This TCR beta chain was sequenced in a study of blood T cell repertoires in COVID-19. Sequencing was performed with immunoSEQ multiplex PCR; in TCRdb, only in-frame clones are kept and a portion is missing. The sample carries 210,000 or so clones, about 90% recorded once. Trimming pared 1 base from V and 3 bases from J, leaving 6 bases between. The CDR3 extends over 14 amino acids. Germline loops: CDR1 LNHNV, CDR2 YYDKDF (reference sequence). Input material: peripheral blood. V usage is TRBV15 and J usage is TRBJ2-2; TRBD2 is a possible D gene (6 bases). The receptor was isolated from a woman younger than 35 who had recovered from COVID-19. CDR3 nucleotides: TGTGCCACCAGCAGAGGGAGGGACACCGGGGAGCTGTTTTTT. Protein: CATSRGRDTGELFF.